The 25 T cell receptor beta chains given below trace back to one sample, sequenced in a study of blood T cells in healthy people across ages. Sample-barcoded 5' priming and a J-beta primer mix drove a second PCR of roughly 7 to 11 cycles. TCRdb redid the calling of the 5' RACE reads with MiXCR, one entry per CDR3 protein. Here the sample spans 1.5 million to 2 million distinct CDR3 sequences, 28% being singletons. Sample: blood. The receptor set was obtained from a young woman in good health.

This clonotype was recorded many times. The chain joins TRBV29-1 to TRBJ1-2; the D is unclear. With 7 bases removed from V and 3 bases from J, the gap between germline ends came to 12 bases. This CDR3 has 12 residues. CDR1 and CDR2 (germline): SQVTM, ANQGSEA. CDR3 loop: CSGYSGDYGYTF. The CDR3 bases are TGCAGCGGATACAGTGGCGACTATGGCTACACCTTC.

The J gene is TRBJ2-3, the V gene TRBV7-8; TRBD2 aligns across 9 bases. Germline CDR1 SGHVS, CDR2 FQNEAQ. The ends lost 5 bases at V and 0 bases at J; junction bases unmatched: 6. There are 16 residues in the CDR3. CDR3 bases: TGTGCCAGCAGCCCCCGCAGCGGGGGGAGCACAGATACGCAGTATTTT. Its translation is CASSPRSGGSTDTQYF.

This clonotype was found a few times. The rearrangement links TRBV15 to TRBJ2-7; possibly TRBD1 or TRBD2 for D (5 bases each). V lost 3 bases and J 3 bases, leaving 12 bases between the germline ends. The CDR3 has 14 amino acids. Germline V CDR1 and CDR2: LNHNV, YYDKDF (reference sequence). CDR3 sequence: CATSSRDGDYEQYF. The CDR3 nucleotides are TGTGCCACCAGCAGCCGGGACGGGGACTACGAGCAGTACTTC. The full variable domain, completed using reference TRBV15 and TRBJ2-7, is DAMVIQNPRYQVTQFGKPVTLSCSQTLNHNVMYWYQQKSSQAPKLLFHYYDKDFNNEADTPDNFQSRRPNTSFCFLDIRSPGLGDTAMYLCATSSRDGDYEQYFGPGTRLTVT.

This clonotype was seen at least ten times. V usage is TRBV7-9 and J usage is TRBJ2-7; D not certain. Trimming removed 4 bases at V and 4 bases at J, with 8 bases between. This CDR3 contains 12 residues. Germline CDR1 SEHNR, CDR2 FQNEAQ (reference sequence). In DNA form, the CDR3 reads TGTGCCAGCAGCTCAACTAATTACGAGCAGTACTTC. Residues: CASSSTNYEQYF.

The rearrangement uses TRBV29-1 and TRBJ2-3, with 9 bases identical to TRBD2. The CDR3 length is 15 residues. Trimming at V came to 8 bases and at J to 4 bases, leaving 13 bases not matched to a gene. Germline lookup yields CDR1 SQVTM and CDR2 ANQGSEA. Here the CDR3 reads CSILEVAGVADTQYF. The CDR3 bases are TGCAGCATTCTCGAGGTAGCGGGAGTAGCAGATACGCAGTATTTT.

Of note for this clonotype: A much larger clone differs by one base, so this may be a read error. The chain links TRBV20-1 to TRBJ2-1; a weak D match, TRBD1 (6 bases). The germline CDR1 and CDR2 sequences are DFQATT and SNEGSKA (reference sequence). Trimming removed 2 bases from V and 6 bases from J, with 14 bases in between. This CDR3 has 14 residues. The CDR3 DNA follows: TGCAGTGCTAGAAACGGAGGACAGCCCAATGAGCAGTTCTTC. This gives the protein CSARNGGQPNEQFF.

Points on this clonotype: Mismatch with germline at one junction end may stem from a read error. The chain recombines TRBV5-5 with TRBJ2-1; 9 positions agree with TRBD2. Germline CDR1 and CDR2: SGHKS and YYEKEE (reference sequence). The CDR3 runs 16 residues. Here the CDR3 reads CAGSWGLAGQRNEQFF. CDR3 DNA: TGTGCCGGCAGCTGGGGACTAGCAGGTCAGCGCAATGAGCAGTTCTTC.

Note on this clonotype: This may be a read error, as it is one base from a much larger clone. The chain recombines TRBV20-1 with TRBJ2-1; D not resolved. Per germline, CDR1 DFQATT and CDR2 SNEGSKA (reference sequence). CDR3 size: 12 residues. The CDR3 DNA sequence: TGCAGGGCTAGTTCGCTACCCAATGAGCAGTTCTTC. Its translation is CRASSLPNEQFF.

This clonotype was seen a few times. CDR3 nucleotides: TGTGCCAGCTCGCCTCAAAGCGGGGGAAGAACAGATACGCAGTATTTT. Its translation is CASSPQSGGRTDTQYF. The chain has TRBV18 and TRBJ2-3; 8 positions agree with TRBD2. With 6 bases clipped from V and 3 bases from J, the junction kept 11 bases outside the gene matches. This CDR3 contains 16 residues. In germline, CDR1 is KGHSH, CDR2 LQKENI.

The chain joins TRBV9 to TRBJ2-7; D not resolved. The germline gives CDR1 SGDLS, CDR2 YYNGEE. The CDR3 length is 15 residues. The V gene lost 0 bases and the J gene lost 1 base, with 11 bases spanning the gap. In nucleotides, the CDR3 is TGTGCCAGCAGCGTAGAGAGTGGTAGGTCCTACGAGCAGTACTTC. Amino acids: CASSVESGRSYEQYF.

This clonotype was seen once. V gene TRBV25-1 combines with J gene TRBJ2-2, with 8 bases that match TRBD1. Germline V gene sequence: CDR1 MGHDK, CDR2 SYGVNS. There are 17 residues in the CDR3. The V segment lost 3 bases and the J segment 0 bases; nucleotides outside the gene matches: 6. CDR3 region: CASSERTGPSNTGELFF. In DNA, the CDR3 is TGTGCCAGCAGTGAGCGGACAGGGCCCTCGAACACCGGGGAGCTGTTTTTT.

This clonotype was observed a few times. The chain carries TRBV7-9 and TRBJ2-1; D is unresolved. The germline gives CDR1 SEHNR, CDR2 FQNEAQ (reference sequence). The length of the CDR3 is 14 residues. Trimming stripped 0 bases from V and 6 bases from J, with 9 bases between. CDR3 DNA sequence: TGTGCCAGCAGCTTAGCGTGGGGAATCAATGAGCAGTTCTTC. This encodes CASSLAWGINEQFF.

This clonotype was seen repeatedly, ten times or more. The rearrangement links TRBV6-6 to TRBJ2-1; the D gene is possibly TRBD2 (5 bases). V lost 1 base to trimming and J lost 10 bases, with 14 bases between them. CDR3 length equals 14 residues. The germline CDR1 and CDR2 sequences are MNHNY and SVGAGI (reference sequence). CDR3 in amino acids: CASSYWGEGREQFF. The CDR3 DNA sequence: TGTGCCAGCAGTTACTGGGGAGAAGGGCGGGAGCAGTTCTTC.

The chain employs TRBV24-1 and TRBJ2-1, with D perhaps TRBD1 or TRBD2 (5 bases each). The CDR3 totals 15 residues. Looked up from germline, CDR1 is KGHDR and CDR2 is SFDVKD. The germline V and J ends were trimmed by 5 bases and 8 bases, with 18 bases remaining between them. CDR3 bases: TGTGCCACCAGTGGCAAAGCAGGGTCCGGGGATGAGCAGTTCTTC. Amino acid sequence: CATSGKAGSGDEQFF.

This chain links TRBV6-5 with TRBJ2-7; TRBD1 matches at 7 bases. This CDR3 is built from 13 residues. J was trimmed by 6 bases and V by 8 bases; bases with no gene match: 10. Germline CDR1 and CDR2: MNHEY and SVGAGI. As DNA, the CDR3 is TGTGCCAGCGCCGGGACAGTCCCCTGCGAGCAGTACTTC. It encodes CASAGTVPCEQYF.

The rearrangement joins TRBV7-3 to TRBJ2-5; TRBD2 might be the D (5 bases). The J call may be incorrect, as the DNA end agrees better with TRBJ2-7. The germline V gene has CDR1 SGHTA and CDR2 FQGTGA. The CDR3 totals 13 residues. CDR3 nucleotide sequence: TGTGCCAGCAGCTTAACAGGGAGTGGCGAGCAGTACTTC. This sequence encodes CASSLTGSGEQYF.

This clonotype was observed many times. The chain uses TRBV4-2 and TRBJ1-6; 7 nucleotides agree with TRBD1. This CDR3 contains 16 residues. The V gene's germline CDR1 is LGHNA and CDR2 YNFKEQ. The J segment lost 0 bases and the V segment lost 4 bases, leaving 3 bases of the junction unmatched. The CDR3 region is CASSPQGSSYNSPLHF. The CDR3 DNA reads TGTGCCAGCAGCCCACAGGGGAGCTCCTATAATTCACCCCTCCACTTT.

This clonotype was observed a handful of times. The chain couples TRBV12-5 to TRBJ2-3, with D possibly TRBD1 on 6 matching bases. This CDR3 has 15 amino acids. Trimming shortened V by 0 bases and J by 6 bases, and 13 bases separated the two germline ends. Germline V lookup: CDR1 LGHNT, CDR2 FRNRAP. The CDR3 here is CASGLVGQGIDTQYF. The CDR3 bases are TGTGCTAGTGGTTTGGTAGGGCAGGGGATCGATACGCAGTATTTT.

This clonotype was seen more than once but under ten times. The V call is TRBV3-1, the J call TRBJ2-5, with TRBD2 identical over 8 bases. The V segment lost 6 bases and the J segment 5 bases; nucleotides outside the gene matches: 11. This CDR3 is 15 amino acids long. CDR1 is LGHDT and CDR2 is YNNKEL in the germline V gene (reference sequence). The CDR3 spells CASRRGRPVRETQYF. For the CDR3, the DNA is TGTGCCAGCAGACGCGGGAGGCCGGTGAGGGAGACCCAGTACTTC.

In this sample, this clonotype turned up a few times. This chain uses TRBV20-1 with TRBJ2-3; 10 bases agree with TRBD2. This CDR3 region has 16 residues. Unmatched junction bases numbered 9, after V lost 0 bases and J lost 6 bases. Germline V lookup: CDR1 DFQATT, CDR2 SNEGSKA (reference sequence). The CDR3 here is CSARDLTSGRGDTQYF. Here the CDR3 DNA reads TGCAGTGCTAGAGATCTTACCAGCGGGAGGGGTGATACGCAGTATTTT.

This clonotype was seen repeatedly, ten times or more. This rearrangement joins TRBV4-3 to TRBJ1-5; 9 bases are shared with TRBD1. J lost 10 bases, V lost 4 bases, and 5 bases had no gene match. CDR1 is LGHNA, CDR2 YSLEER, per germline. The CDR3 sequence is 13 residues long. CDR3 in amino acids: CASSRLQGAPQHF. The CDR3 region has the DNA TGCGCCAGCAGCCGACTACAGGGGGCTCCCCAGCATTTT.

The V gene is TRBV5-1, the J gene TRBJ2-5; a possible D gene is TRBD2 (5 bases). V shed 1 base and J shed 5 bases, with 12 bases lying between them. This CDR3 is built from 14 residues. In germline, CDR1 is SGHRS, CDR2 YFSETQ. This chain's CDR3 is CASSLLRGAETQYF. CDR3 DNA sequence: TGCGCCAGCAGCTTGCTACGGGGAGCGGAGACCCAGTACTTC.

The sample holds a few counts of this clonotype. The chain joins TRBV28 to TRBJ2-7, with D perhaps TRBD2 (5 bases). The CDR3 has 15 residues. V was pared by 3 bases and J by 0 bases, with 12 bases between. Looked up from germline, CDR1 is MDHEN and CDR2 is SYDVKM. The CDR3 coding sequence is TGTGCCAGCAGTTTCAGCCGTACTAGCTCCTACGAGCAGTACTTC. This codes for CASSFSRTSSYEQYF.

This clonotype has ten or more counts. The V gene is TRBV5-1, the J gene TRBJ1-2; no reliable D call. This CDR3 comprises 12 residues. Trimming pared 4 bases from V and 6 bases from J, leaving 10 bases between. Germline CDR1 and CDR2: SGHRS and YFSETQ. The DNA for the CDR3 is TGCGCCAGCAGCGCAGAGACTGATGGCTACACCTTC. This sequence encodes CASSAETDGYTF.

The chain carries TRBV4-3 and TRBJ1-5, with D hard to call. Germline loops: CDR1 LGHNA, CDR2 YSLEER. The CDR3 spans 16 residues. The V and J ends lost 0 bases and 4 bases respectively, with 13 bases between them. The DNA of the CDR3 is TGCGCCAGCAGCCAAGATTTCCTTCGGGAAAATCAGCCCCAGCATTTT. Its protein is CASSQDFLRENQPQHF.